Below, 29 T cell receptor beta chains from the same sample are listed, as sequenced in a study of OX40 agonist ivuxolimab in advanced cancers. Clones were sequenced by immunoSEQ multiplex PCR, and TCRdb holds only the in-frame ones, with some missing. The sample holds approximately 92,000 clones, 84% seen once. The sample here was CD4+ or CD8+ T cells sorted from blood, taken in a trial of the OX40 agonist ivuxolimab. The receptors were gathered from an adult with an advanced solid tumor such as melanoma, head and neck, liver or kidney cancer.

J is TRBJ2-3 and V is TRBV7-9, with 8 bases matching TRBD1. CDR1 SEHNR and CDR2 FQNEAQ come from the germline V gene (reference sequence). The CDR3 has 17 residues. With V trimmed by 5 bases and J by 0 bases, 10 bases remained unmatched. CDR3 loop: CASSGIHQGASTDTQYF. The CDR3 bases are TGTGCCAGCAGCGGCATTCATCAGGGGGCGAGCACAGATACGCAGTATTTT. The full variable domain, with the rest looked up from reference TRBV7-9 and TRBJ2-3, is DTGVSQNPRHKITKRGQNVTFRCDPISEHNRLYWYRQTLGQGPEFLTYFQNEAQLEKSRLLSDRFSAERPKGSFSTLEIQRTEQGDSAMYLCASSGIHQGASTDTQYFGPGTRLTVL.

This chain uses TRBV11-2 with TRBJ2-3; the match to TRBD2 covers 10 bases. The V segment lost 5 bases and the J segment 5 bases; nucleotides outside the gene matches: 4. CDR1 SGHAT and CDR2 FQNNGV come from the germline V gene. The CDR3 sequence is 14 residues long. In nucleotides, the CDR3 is TGTGCCAGCAGCCAGGTAGCGGGGGGAGATACGCAGTATTTT. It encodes CASSQVAGGDTQYF.

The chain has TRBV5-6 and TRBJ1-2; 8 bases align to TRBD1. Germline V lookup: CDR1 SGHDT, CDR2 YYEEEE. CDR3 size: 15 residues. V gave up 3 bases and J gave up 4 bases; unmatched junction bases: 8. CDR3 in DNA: TGTGCCAGCAGCTCCGGGACAGGAAGGGTCTATGGCTACACCTTC. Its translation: CASSSGTGRVYGYTF.

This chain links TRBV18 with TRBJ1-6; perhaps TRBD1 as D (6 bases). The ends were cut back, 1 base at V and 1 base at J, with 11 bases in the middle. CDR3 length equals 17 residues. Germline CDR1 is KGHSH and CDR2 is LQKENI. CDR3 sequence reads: CASSPRAGESYNSPLHF. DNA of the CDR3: TGTGCCAGCTCACCACGGGCAGGGGAGTCCTATAATTCACCCCTCCACTTT.

In nucleotides, the CDR3 is TGTGCCAGCAGTGGAGACAGGTTAGGATTGTTTTTT. Translated: CASSGDRLGLFF. The rearrangement uses TRBV6-4 and TRBJ1-4, with a possible D match to TRBD1 (6 bases). This CDR3 region has 12 residues. Trimming left V 4 bases short and J 15 bases short, with 15 bases between. CDR1 is MRHNA, CDR2 SNTAGT, per germline.

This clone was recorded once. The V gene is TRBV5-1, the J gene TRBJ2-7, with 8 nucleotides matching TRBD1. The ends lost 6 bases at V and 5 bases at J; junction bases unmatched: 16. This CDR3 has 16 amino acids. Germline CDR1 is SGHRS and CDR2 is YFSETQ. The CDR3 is CASTPAAGGAGHEQYF. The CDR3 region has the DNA TGCGCCAGCACCCCAGCCGCAGGGGGCGCTGGCCACGAGCAGTACTTC.

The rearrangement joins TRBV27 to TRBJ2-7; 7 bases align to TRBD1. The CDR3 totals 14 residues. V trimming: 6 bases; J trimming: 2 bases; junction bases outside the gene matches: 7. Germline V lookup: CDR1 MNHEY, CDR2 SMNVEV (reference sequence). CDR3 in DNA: TGTGCCAGCAGCTGGGGGACAGCCACCTACGAGCAGTACTTC. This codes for CASSWGTATYEQYF.

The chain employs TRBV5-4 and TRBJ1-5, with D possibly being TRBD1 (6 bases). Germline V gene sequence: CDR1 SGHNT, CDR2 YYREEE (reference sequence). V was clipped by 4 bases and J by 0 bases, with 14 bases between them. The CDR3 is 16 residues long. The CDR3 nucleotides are TGTGCCAGCAGCCAAGCGGGACAACCTAGCAATCAGCCCCAGCATTTT. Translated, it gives CASSQAGQPSNQPQHF.

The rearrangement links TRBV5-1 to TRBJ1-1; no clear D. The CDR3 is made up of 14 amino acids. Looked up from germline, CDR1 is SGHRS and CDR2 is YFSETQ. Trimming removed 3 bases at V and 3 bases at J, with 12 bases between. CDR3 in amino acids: CASSYLLQDTEAFF. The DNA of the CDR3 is TGCGCCAGCAGCTATCTCCTTCAGGACACTGAAGCTTTCTTT.

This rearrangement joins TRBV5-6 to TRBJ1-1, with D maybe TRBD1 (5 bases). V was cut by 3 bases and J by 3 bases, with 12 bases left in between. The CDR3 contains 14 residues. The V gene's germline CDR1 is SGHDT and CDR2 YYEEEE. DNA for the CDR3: TGTGCCAGCAGCTGGGGACGGACCTACACTGAAGCTTTCTTT. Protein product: CASSWGRTYTEAFF.

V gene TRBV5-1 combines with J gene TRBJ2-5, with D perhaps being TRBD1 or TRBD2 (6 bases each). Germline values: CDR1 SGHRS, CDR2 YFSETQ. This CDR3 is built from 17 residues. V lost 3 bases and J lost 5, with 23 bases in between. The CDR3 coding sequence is TGCGCCAGCAGCTGGGGGGCCGGGGAGAACTTATGGGAGACCCAGTACTTC. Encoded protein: CASSWGAGENLWETQYF.

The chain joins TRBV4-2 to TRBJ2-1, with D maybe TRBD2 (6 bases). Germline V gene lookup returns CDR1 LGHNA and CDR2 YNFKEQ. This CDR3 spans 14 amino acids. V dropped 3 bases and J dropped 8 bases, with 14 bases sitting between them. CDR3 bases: TGTGCCAGCAGCCATGCGGGGAGCGGATATGAGCAGTTCTTC. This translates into CASSHAGSGYEQFF.

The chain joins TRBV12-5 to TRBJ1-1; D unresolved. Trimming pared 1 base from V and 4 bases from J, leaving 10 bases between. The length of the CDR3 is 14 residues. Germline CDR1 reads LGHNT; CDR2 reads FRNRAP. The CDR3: CASGLDPMGTEAFF. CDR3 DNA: TGTGCTAGTGGTTTGGACCCGATGGGCACTGAAGCTTTCTTT. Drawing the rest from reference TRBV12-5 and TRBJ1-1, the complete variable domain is DARVTQTPRHKVTEMGQEVTMRCQPILGHNTVFWYRQTMMQGLELLAYFRNRAPLDDSGMPKDRFSAEMPDATLATLKIQPSEPRDSAVYFCASGLDPMGTEAFFGQGTRLTVV.

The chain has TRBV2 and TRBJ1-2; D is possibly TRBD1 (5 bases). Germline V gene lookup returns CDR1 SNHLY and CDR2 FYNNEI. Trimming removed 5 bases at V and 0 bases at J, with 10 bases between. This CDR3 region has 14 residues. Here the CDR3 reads CASSPPGANYGYTF. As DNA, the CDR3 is TGTGCCAGCAGTCCTCCGGGGGCTAACTATGGCTACACCTTC.

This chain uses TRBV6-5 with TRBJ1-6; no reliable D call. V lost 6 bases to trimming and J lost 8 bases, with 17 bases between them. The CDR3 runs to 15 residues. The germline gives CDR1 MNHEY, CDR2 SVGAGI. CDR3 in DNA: TGTGCCAGCAGCCGACCCCCCAGTAGCGATTCACCCCTCCACTTT. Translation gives CASSRPPSSDSPLHF.

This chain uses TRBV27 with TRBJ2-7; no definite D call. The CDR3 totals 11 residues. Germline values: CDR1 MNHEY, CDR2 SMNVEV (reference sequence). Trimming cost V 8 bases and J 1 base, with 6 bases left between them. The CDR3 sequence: CASANSYEQYF. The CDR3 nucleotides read TGTGCCAGCGCCAATTCCTACGAGCAGTACTTC.

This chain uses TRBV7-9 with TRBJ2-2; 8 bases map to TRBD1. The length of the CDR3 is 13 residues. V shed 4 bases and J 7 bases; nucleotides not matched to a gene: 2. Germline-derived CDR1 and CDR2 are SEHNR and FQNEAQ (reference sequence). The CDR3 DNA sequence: TGTGCCAGCAGCTCAGGGGGCTTCGGGGAGCTGTTTTTT. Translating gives CASSSGGFGELFF.

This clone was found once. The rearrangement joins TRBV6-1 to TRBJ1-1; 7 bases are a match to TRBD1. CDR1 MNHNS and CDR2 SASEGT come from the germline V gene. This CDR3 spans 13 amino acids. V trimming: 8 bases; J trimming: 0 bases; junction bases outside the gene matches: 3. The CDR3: CASGGQLNTEAFF. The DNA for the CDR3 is TGTGCCAGCGGGGGACAGTTGAACACTGAAGCTTTCTTT.

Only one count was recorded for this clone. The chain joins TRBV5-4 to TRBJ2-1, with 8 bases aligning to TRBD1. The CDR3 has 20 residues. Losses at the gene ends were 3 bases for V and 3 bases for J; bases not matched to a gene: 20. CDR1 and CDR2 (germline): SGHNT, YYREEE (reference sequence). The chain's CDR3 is CASSSPRGTGTETVYNEQFF. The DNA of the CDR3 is TGTGCCAGCAGCTCCCCTCGGGGGACAGGCACTGAAACCGTCTACAATGAGCAGTTCTTC.

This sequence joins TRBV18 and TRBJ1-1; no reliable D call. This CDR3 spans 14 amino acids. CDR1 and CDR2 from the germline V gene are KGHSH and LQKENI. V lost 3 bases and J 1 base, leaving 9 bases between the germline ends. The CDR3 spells CASSPPGANTEAFF. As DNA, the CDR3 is TGTGCCAGCTCACCGCCGGGCGCGAACACTGAAGCTTTCTTT.

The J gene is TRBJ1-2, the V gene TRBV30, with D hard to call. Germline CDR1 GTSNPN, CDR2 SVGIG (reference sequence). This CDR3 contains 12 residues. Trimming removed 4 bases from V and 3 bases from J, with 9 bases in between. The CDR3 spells CAWTEMDYGYTF. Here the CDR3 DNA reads TGTGCCTGGACAGAAATGGACTATGGCTACACCTTC.

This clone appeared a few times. The CDR3 nucleotides read TGTGCCAGCAGCTTAGCGGGAGGATACACCGGGGAGCTGTTTTTT. Residues: CASSLAGGYTGELFF. The rearrangement links TRBV7-2 to TRBJ2-2; D is perhaps TRBD2 (6 bases). The CDR3 runs 15 residues. V was clipped by 0 bases and J by 3 bases, with 8 bases between them. CDR1 SGHTA and CDR2 FQGNSA come from the germline V gene. The full variable domain, rest sourced from reference TRBV7-2 and TRBJ2-2, is GAGVSQSPSNKVTEKGKDVELRCDPISGHTALYWYRQSLGQGLEFLIYFQGNSAPDKSGLPSDRFSAERTGGSVSTLTIQRTQQEDSAVYLCASSLAGGYTGELFFGEGSRLTVL.

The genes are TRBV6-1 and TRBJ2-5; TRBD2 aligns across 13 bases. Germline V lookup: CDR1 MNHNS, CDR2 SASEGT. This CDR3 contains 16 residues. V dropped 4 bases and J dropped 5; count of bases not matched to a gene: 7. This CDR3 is CASSVTGLAGVETQYF. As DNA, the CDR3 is TGTGCCAGCAGTGTTACTGGACTAGCGGGAGTGGAGACCCAGTACTTC.

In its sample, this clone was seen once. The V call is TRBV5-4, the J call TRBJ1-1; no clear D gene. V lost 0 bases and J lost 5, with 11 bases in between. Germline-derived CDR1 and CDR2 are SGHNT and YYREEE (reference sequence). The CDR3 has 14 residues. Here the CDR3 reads CASSLEALGTEAFF. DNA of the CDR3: TGTGCCAGCAGCTTGGAGGCCCTAGGGACTGAAGCTTTCTTT.

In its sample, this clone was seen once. CDR3 coding DNA: TGTGCCAGCAGCTCCCAGATGAACACTGAAGCTTTCTTT. Amino acid sequence: CASSSQMNTEAFF. The chain combines TRBV5-8 with TRBJ1-1; D unresolved. This CDR3 has 13 residues. The germline gives CDR1 SGHTS, CDR2 YDEGEE. The V end was cut by 3 bases, the J end by 0 bases, with 6 bases between.

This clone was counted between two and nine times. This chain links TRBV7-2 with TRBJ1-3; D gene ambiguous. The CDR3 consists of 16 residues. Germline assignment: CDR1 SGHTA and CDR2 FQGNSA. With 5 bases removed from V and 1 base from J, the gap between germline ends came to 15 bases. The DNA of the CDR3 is TGTGCCAGCAGCAATGGACTCAGCCAGTCTGGAAACACCATATATTTT. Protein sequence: CASSNGLSQSGNTIYF.

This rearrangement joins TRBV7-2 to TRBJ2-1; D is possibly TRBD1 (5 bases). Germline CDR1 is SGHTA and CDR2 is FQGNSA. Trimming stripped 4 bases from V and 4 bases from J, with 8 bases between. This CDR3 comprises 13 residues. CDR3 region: CASSWGQYNEQFF. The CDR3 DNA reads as TGTGCCAGCAGCTGGGGCCAATACAATGAGCAGTTCTTC. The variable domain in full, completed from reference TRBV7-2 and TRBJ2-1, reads GAGVSQSPSNKVTEKGKDVELRCDPISGHTALYWYRQSLGQGLEFLIYFQGNSAPDKSGLPSDRFSAERTGGSVSTLTIQRTQQEDSAVYLCASSWGQYNEQFFGPGTRLTVL.

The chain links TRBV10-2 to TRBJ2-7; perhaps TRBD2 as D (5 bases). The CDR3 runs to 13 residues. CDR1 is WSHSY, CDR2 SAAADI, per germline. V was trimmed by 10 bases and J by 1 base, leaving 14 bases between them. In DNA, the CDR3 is TGCGCCACCGCGGACGGGGATTCCTACGAGCAGTACTTC. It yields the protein CATADGDSYEQYF.

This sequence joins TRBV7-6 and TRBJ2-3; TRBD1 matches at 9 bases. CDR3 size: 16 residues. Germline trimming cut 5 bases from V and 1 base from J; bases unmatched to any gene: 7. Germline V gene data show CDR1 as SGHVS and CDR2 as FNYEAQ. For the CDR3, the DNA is TGTGCCAGCAGCGGACAGGGGAGACCAGGCACAGATACGCAGTATTTT. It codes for CASSGQGRPGTDTQYF. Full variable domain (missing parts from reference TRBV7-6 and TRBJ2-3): GAGVSQSPRYKVTKRGQDVALRCDPISGHVSLYWYRQALGQGPEFLTYFNYEAQQDKSGLPNDRFSAERPEGSISTLTIQRTEQRDSAMYRCASSGQGRPGTDTQYFGPGTRLTVL.